Presented here are 23 T cell receptor beta chains from one specimen sequenced in a study of cytomegalovirus exposure and HLA in healthy donors. The PCR employed 60 Vbeta primers together with 13 Jbeta primers. Assay used: immunoSEQ multiplex PCR; TCRdb lists only in-frame clones, some missing. The table records about 120,000 clones, 70% of them present only once. Specimen: PBMCs. The receptors derive from a man aged 30 to 45 in good health and CMV-seropositive.

The chain is built from TRBV9 and TRBJ2-3; no clear D gene. With 3 bases removed from V and 2 bases from J, the gap between germline ends came to 4 bases. Germline loops: CDR1 SGDLS, CDR2 YYNGEE. The CDR3 extends over 12 amino acids. The chain's CDR3 is CASSGDTDTQYF. Here the CDR3 DNA reads TGTGCCAGCAGCGGCGACACAGATACGCAGTATTTT.

In its sample, this clone was seen a few times. The V call is TRBV5-1, the J call TRBJ1-5; the match to TRBD1 covers 9 bases. The CDR3 contains 16 residues. CDR1 is SGHRS and CDR2 is YFSETQ in the germline V gene. J gave up 1 base and V 0 bases, and 2 bases lay outside the gene matches. Here the CDR3 reads CASSLGDRVSNQPQHF. For the CDR3, the DNA is TGCGCCAGCAGCTTGGGGGACAGGGTAAGCAATCAGCCCCAGCATTTT.

This rearrangement joins TRBV11-3 to TRBJ2-1; D might be TRBD2 (5 bases). CDR3 length equals 14 residues. Germline V gene data show CDR1 as SGHNT and CDR2 as YENEEA. The V and J ends lost 5 bases and 8 bases respectively, with 16 bases between them. The CDR3 bases are TGTGCCAGCAGCCATATTACTAGAACCCATGAGCAGTTCTTC. Translation gives CASSHITRTHEQFF.

The rearrangement links TRBV5-4 to TRBJ1-1; 7 positions match TRBD1. CDR3 length: 14 residues. The V and J ends lost 4 bases and 2 bases, in that order; junction bases with no gene match: 5. Germline values: CDR1 SGHNT, CDR2 YYREEE (reference sequence). CDR3 loop: CASSPRQGNTEAFF. CDR3 DNA: TGTGCCAGCAGCCCTAGACAGGGCAACACTGAAGCTTTCTTT.

This sequence joins TRBV4-3 and TRBJ2-7; 8 bases line up with TRBD2. The CDR3 loop spans 15 amino acids. V lost 2 bases and J lost 4; bases outside the gene matches: 7. Germline CDR1 and CDR2: LGHNA and YSLEER. This CDR3 is CASSQSGSCMYEQYV. DNA of the CDR3: TGCGCCAGCAGCCAAAGCGGGAGTTGTATGTACGAGCAGTACGTC.

J is TRBJ1-1 and V is TRBV5-1; D may be TRBD1 (5 bases). The V gene lost 2 bases and the J gene lost 2 bases, with 10 bases spanning the gap. This CDR3 has 14 residues. Looked up from germline, CDR1 is SGHRS and CDR2 is YFSETQ. CDR3 amino acids: CASSFDSLNTEAFF. In DNA, the CDR3 is TGCGCCAGCAGCTTCGACAGCCTTAACACTGAAGCTTTCTTT.

For this clone: Other DNA sequences in the same sample also yield this CDR3. The genes are TRBV29-1 and TRBJ2-1; 9 nucleotides match TRBD2. The CDR3 has 21 amino acids. Germline V CDR1 and CDR2: SQVTM, ANQGSEA. V shed 6 bases, J shed 0 bases, and the junction held 24 bases outside the gene matches. In DNA form, the CDR3 reads TGCAGCGTCCGCGGGGGACGCAGAGCGGCTAGCGGGGTCGGCTCCTACAATGAGCAGTTCTTC. This translates into CSVRGGRRAASGVGSYNEQFF.

V and J are TRBV27 and TRBJ2-2; a weak D match, TRBD1 (6 bases). V lost 4 bases to trimming and J lost 2 bases, with 14 bases between them. CDR1 and CDR2 (germline): MNHEY, SMNVEV (reference sequence). The CDR3 loop spans 16 amino acids. CDR3 sequence: CASSSSGTLNTGELFF. CDR3 coding DNA: TGTGCCAGCAGTTCGTCAGGGACACTCAACACCGGGGAGCTGTTTTTT.

This clone was detected only once. This chain connects TRBV18 to TRBJ1-2, with 10 bases matching TRBD1. The length of the CDR3 is 16 residues. Germline CDR1 KGHSH, CDR2 LQKENI. V shed 3 bases, J shed 2 bases, and the junction held 6 bases outside the gene matches. CDR3 amino acids: CASSPGTGERNYGYTF. The CDR3 DNA is TGTGCCAGCTCACCGGGGACAGGGGAAAGGAACTATGGCTACACCTTC. The variable domain in full, with the rest retrieved from reference TRBV18 and TRBJ1-2, is NAGVMQNPRHLVRRRGQEARLRCSPMKGHSHVYWYRQLPEEGLKFMVYLQKENIIDESGMPKERFSAEFPKEGPSILRIQQVVRGDSAAYFCASSPGTGERNYGYTFGSGTRLTVV.

This chain links TRBV11-3 with TRBJ2-7; 8 bases match TRBD1. The CDR3 extends over 17 amino acids. V lost 1 base and J lost 2; bases outside the gene matches: 10. The germline gives CDR1 SGHNT, CDR2 YENEEA. CDR3 residues: CASSLAWAGGPTYEQYV. The CDR3 DNA is TGTGCCAGCAGCTTAGCATGGGCAGGGGGCCCTACCTACGAGCAGTACGTC.

The V gene is TRBV10-3, the J gene TRBJ1-5, with 11 bases identical to TRBD1. The germline gives CDR1 ENHRY, CDR2 SYGVKD. The CDR3 extends over 13 amino acids. J was trimmed by 5 bases and V by 8 bases; bases with no gene match: 2. The CDR3 protein is CAIGQGADQPQHF. CDR3 nucleotides: TGTGCCATCGGACAGGGGGCGGATCAGCCCCAGCATTTT.

Concerning this clone itself: One end of the junction fails to match germline, which may point to a read error. Other DNA sequences in this specimen translate into the identical CDR3. This chain connects TRBV7-2 to TRBJ1-2; 8 bases are shared with TRBD1. This CDR3 region has 16 residues. Germline V gene sequence: CDR1 SGHTA, CDR2 FQGNSA. CDR3 nucleotides: TGTGCCAGCAGCTTAGGGACAGGGATAAATAACTATGGTTACACCTTC. It translates to CASSLGTGINNYGYTF.

J is TRBJ2-7 and V is TRBV5-1, with 8 bases matching TRBD2. V shed 4 bases and J 3 bases; nucleotides not matched to a gene: 6. Germline V CDR1 and CDR2: SGHRS, YFSETQ. CDR3 length: 14 amino acids. The CDR3 DNA sequence: TGCGCCAGCAGCCCGGGACTAGTGGGCTACGAGCAGTACTTC. Its translation is CASSPGLVGYEQYF.

The rearrangement joins TRBV7-3 to TRBJ2-1; tentative D call: TRBD2 (6 bases). The CDR3 has 14 residues. The germline gives CDR1 SGHTA, CDR2 FQGTGA. The V end was cut by 3 bases, the J end by 7 bases, with 13 bases between. In DNA form, the CDR3 reads TGTGCCAGCAGCTTGCCCGGCGGGAAAAATGAGCAGTTCTTC. It is translated as CASSLPGGKNEQFF.

This chain connects TRBV4-1 to TRBJ1-1, with a weak D call TRBD1 (6 bases). Germline loops: CDR1 MGHRA, CDR2 YSYEKL. V was trimmed by 4 bases and J by 0 bases, leaving 18 bases between them. The CDR3 length is 17 residues. CDR3 amino acids: CASSPVPGQTMNTEAFF. CDR3 DNA sequence: TGCGCCAGCAGCCCCGTCCCAGGACAGACCATGAACACTGAAGCTTTCTTT.

The V call is TRBV30, the J call TRBJ1-1; tentatively, D is TRBD1 (5 bases). The CDR3 runs 14 residues. V was clipped by 2 bases and J by 0 bases, with 10 bases between them. Germline CDR1 reads GTSNPN; CDR2 reads SVGIG (reference sequence). The DNA of the CDR3 is TGTGCCTGGAGTACAAGGGGATTGAACACTGAAGCTTTCTTT. This gives the protein CAWSTRGLNTEAFF.

This chain connects TRBV19 to TRBJ2-7; TRBD2 matches 7 bases. There are 19 residues in the CDR3. CDR1 and CDR2 from the germline V gene are LNHDA and SQIVND (reference sequence). The V segment lost 4 bases and the J segment 0 bases; nucleotides outside the gene matches: 18. The CDR3 DNA sequence: TGTGCCAGTAGTACCCGGTGGGCTAGCGGTTTCACGAGCTCCTACGAGCAGTACTTC. It yields the protein CASSTRWASGFTSSYEQYF.

This sequence joins TRBV6-1 and TRBJ2-7, with D maybe TRBD2 (6 bases). Germline V CDR1 and CDR2: MNHNS, SASEGT. The CDR3 length is 12 residues. V lost 6 bases, J lost 6 bases, and 12 bases lay in between. The CDR3 is CASRSGVGEQYF. The CDR3 coding sequence is TGTGCCAGCAGGTCGGGGGTTGGCGAGCAGTACTTC.

The gene calls are TRBV27 and TRBJ1-1; the D gene is possibly TRBD1 (5 bases). This CDR3 is 12 amino acids long. Germline lookup yields CDR1 MNHEY and CDR2 SMNVEV (reference sequence). V was pared by 8 bases and J by 11 bases, with 18 bases between. CDR3 residues: CASWGGEGGAFF. CDR3 coding DNA: TGTGCCAGCTGGGGGGGGGAAGGTGGGGCTTTCTTT.

This clone was counted only a few times. The gene calls are TRBV6-5 and TRBJ1-5; tentatively, D is TRBD1 (6 bases). This CDR3 contains 14 residues. Trimming took 4 bases from V and 6 from J, leaving 13 bases between them. Looked up from germline, CDR1 is MNHEY and CDR2 is SVGAGI. In DNA, the CDR3 is TGTGCCAGCAGTTTACTGGGGGCGCGTCAGCCCCAGCATTTT. Its protein is CASSLLGARQPQHF.

The rearrangement joins TRBV7-3 to TRBJ2-2; 12 bases line up with TRBD2. CDR1 is SGHTA, CDR2 FQGTGA, per germline. V shed 4 bases and J 3 bases; nucleotides not matched to a gene: 0. CDR3 length equals 15 residues. The DNA of the CDR3 is TGTGCCAGCAGCTCTAGCGGGGGGGACACCGGGGAGCTGTTTTTT. Protein sequence: CASSSSGGDTGELFF.

This clone was counted a few times. This chain connects TRBV18 to TRBJ2-5; TRBD2 agrees at 11 bases. The CDR3 is made up of 14 amino acids. J lost 5 bases, V lost 3 bases, and 2 bases had no gene match. Per the germline V gene, CDR1 is KGHSH and CDR2 is LQKENI. CDR3 nucleotides: TGTGCCAGCTCACCGGGACTAGCGGAGGAGACCCAGTACTTC. It is translated as CASSPGLAEETQYF.

J is TRBJ2-4 and V is TRBV7-8; 7 nucleotides agree with TRBD2. The germline V gene encodes CDR1 SGHVS and CDR2 FQNEAQ. This CDR3 is built from 16 residues. Trimming cost V 7 bases and J 8 bases; bases outside gene matches: 17. CDR3 coding DNA: TGTGCCAGCACCCCAGAGGCGGGAGAGCGGGGTGACATTCAGTACTTC. This codes for CASTPEAGERGDIQYF.